The 29 T cell receptor beta chains reported below all come from one sample, sequenced in a study of T cells and Merkel cell carcinoma outcomes. Generated by immunoSEQ multiplex PCR, the TCRdb table keeps only in-frame clones and is missing some. The sample shows 11,000 to 15,000 clones, 92% of them seen only once. The sample comprised tumor tissue from Merkel cell carcinoma. The receptor set was obtained from a human donor with Merkel cell carcinoma.

This chain links TRBV19 with TRBJ2-3, with a weak D call TRBD2 (5 bases). The V gene lost 1 base and the J gene lost 4 bases, with 9 bases spanning the gap. CDR1 is LNHDA and CDR2 is SQIVND in the germline V gene (reference sequence). The CDR3 sequence is 14 residues long. CDR3 DNA sequence: TGTGCCAGTAGTATAGTCGGGGATCCAGATACGCAGTATTTT. It codes for CASSIVGDPDTQYF. The full variable domain, its missing parts supplied by reference TRBV19 and TRBJ2-3, is DGGITQSPKYLFRKEGQNVTLSCEQNLNHDAMYWYRQDPGQGLRLIYYSQIVNDFQKGDIAEGYSVSREKKESFPLTVTSAQKNPTAFYLCASSIVGDPDTQYFGPGTRLTVL.

This clone was counted between two and nine times. The chain carries TRBV5-4 and TRBJ2-5; weak D call: TRBD2 (6 bases). The V gene lost 9 bases and the J gene lost 5 bases, with 11 bases spanning the gap. The CDR3 spans 11 residues. Per germline, CDR1 SGHNT and CDR2 YYREEE (reference sequence). The CDR3 sequence is CATARGETQYF. CDR3 in DNA: TGTGCCACGGCCCGGGGGGAGACCCAGTACTTC.

The chain carries TRBV25-1 and TRBJ1-3; TRBD1 matches at 8 bases. Germline V gene lookup returns CDR1 MGHDK and CDR2 SYGVNS. V was clipped by 4 bases and J by 4 bases; unmatched bases: 6. CDR3 length: 15 amino acids. Here the CDR3 reads CASSVQGAGGNTIYF. DNA of the CDR3: TGTGCCAGCAGTGTTCAGGGGGCCGGGGGAAACACCATATATTTT.

This chain uses TRBV27 with TRBJ2-1; no definite D call. V was clipped by 5 bases and J by 0 bases, with 11 bases between them. CDR3 length: 15 amino acids. Germline CDR1 is MNHEY and CDR2 is SMNVEV (reference sequence). The CDR3 DNA reads TGTGCCAGCAGTCCACACATGAGCTCCTACAATGAGCAGTTCTTC. As protein: CASSPHMSSYNEQFF.

The chain uses TRBV6-1 and TRBJ2-7, with 8 nucleotides matching TRBD1. The V segment lost 6 bases and the J segment 4 bases; nucleotides outside the gene matches: 2. The germline gives CDR1 MNHNS, CDR2 SASEGT. The CDR3 totals 12 residues. The CDR3 bases are TGTGCCAGCAGCCGACAGGGGTACGAGCAGTACTTC. Amino acid sequence: CASSRQGYEQYF.

A word on this clone: Mismatch with germline at one junction end may stem from a read error. CDR3 DNA: TGTGCCAGCAGCTTCCCACCCCAGGGTAAATTT. Encoded protein: CASSFPPQGKF. This chain links TRBV7-9 with TRBJ1-1; perhaps TRBD1 as D (5 bases). Germline V lookup: CDR1 SEHNR, CDR2 FQNEAQ (reference sequence). The CDR3 contains 11 residues.

The chain recombines TRBV18 with TRBJ2-7, with 8 bases aligning to TRBD1. There are 12 residues in the CDR3. The germline V gene has CDR1 KGHSH and CDR2 LQKENI. J lost 6 bases, V lost 2 bases, and 0 bases had no gene match. DNA of the CDR3: TGTGCCAGCTCACCAGACAGGGGCGAGCAGTACTTC. This codes for CASSPDRGEQYF.

This clone occurred a few times. The chain recombines TRBV9 with TRBJ2-1; the D call may be TRBD1 or TRBD2 (6 bases each). The CDR3 length is 16 residues. Germline loops: CDR1 SGDLS, CDR2 YYNGEE. V shed 0 bases and J shed 4 bases, with 14 bases lying between them. The CDR3 loop reads CASSVALGGLYNEQFF. Written as DNA, the CDR3 is TGTGCCAGCAGCGTAGCTTTAGGGGGGTTATACAATGAGCAGTTCTTC.

This clone was found a few times. CDR3 in amino acids: CASSDLAGGDLDEQFF. CDR3 nucleotide sequence: TGTGCCAGCAGTGATTTGGCAGGGGGGGATTTGGATGAGCAGTTCTTC. The chain links TRBV2 to TRBJ2-1; either TRBD1 or TRBD2 may supply D (7 bases each). The CDR3 contains 16 residues. Germline CDR1 is SNHLY and CDR2 is FYNNEI. Trimming shortened V by 3 bases and J by 8 bases, and 20 bases separated the two germline ends.

This sequence joins TRBV4-3 and TRBJ1-1, with D possibly matching TRBD1 (5 bases). The V end lost 1 base, the J end lost 3 bases, and 12 bases lay between the germline ends. The CDR3 is 15 residues long. Germline values: CDR1 LGHNA, CDR2 YSLEER. CDR3 DNA sequence: TGCGCCAGCAGCCAAGCCCCCAGGGCTGACACTGAAGCTTTCTTT. It yields the protein CASSQAPRADTEAFF.

The CDR3: CAISGGWRGSVDTQYF. For the CDR3, the DNA is TGTGCCATCAGTGGTGGGTGGCGGGGGTCGGTAGATACGCAGTATTTT. The chain links TRBV10-3 to TRBJ2-3; 7 bases fit TRBD2. This CDR3 is 16 amino acids long. The V gene's germline CDR1 is ENHRY and CDR2 SYGVKD. The V gene end was trimmed by 4 bases and the J gene end by 5 bases; junction bases not matched to a gene: 12.

The chain combines TRBV27 with TRBJ1-5, with D perhaps TRBD1 (6 bases). Trimming cost V 3 bases and J 0 bases, with 9 bases left between them. The CDR3 runs 15 residues. Germline V gene sequence: CDR1 MNHEY, CDR2 SMNVEV (reference sequence). CDR3 coding DNA: TGTGCCAGCAGTTTGGTCAGGGGTAGCAATCAGCCCCAGCATTTT. It translates to CASSLVRGSNQPQHF.

This sequence joins TRBV5-4 and TRBJ2-2, with D maybe TRBD1 (5 bases). Germline CDR1 reads SGHNT; CDR2 reads YYREEE (reference sequence). The CDR3 extends over 16 amino acids. The V and J ends lost 4 bases and 0 bases respectively, with 13 bases between them. For the CDR3, the DNA is TGTGCCAGCAGCCCTTGGGCAGGGACGAACACCGGGGAGCTGTTTTTT. Translating gives CASSPWAGTNTGELFF. Full variable domain (rest looked up from reference TRBV5-4 and TRBJ2-2): ETGVTQSPTHLIKTRGQQVTLRCSSQSGHNTVSWYQQALGQGPQFIFQYYREEENGRGNFPPRFSGLQFPNYSSELNVNALELDDSALYLCASSPWAGTNTGELFFGEGSRLTVL.

This sequence joins TRBV5-1 and TRBJ1-6; D gene unclear. Germline CDR1 reads SGHRS; CDR2 reads YFSETQ. The length of the CDR3 is 14 residues. V lost 2 bases and J 0 bases, leaving 3 bases between the germline ends. The CDR3, as DNA: TGCGCCAGCAGCTTCAGCTCCTATAATTCACCCCTCCACTTT. As protein: CASSFSSYNSPLHF.

CDR3 loop: CASSLGGTANTEAFF. Written as DNA, the CDR3 is TGCGCCAGCAGCTTGGGTGGGACAGCAAACACTGAAGCTTTCTTT. The genes are TRBV5-1 and TRBJ1-1, with 7 bases lining up with TRBD1. Unmatched junction bases numbered 4, after V lost 0 bases and J lost 2 bases. The germline gives CDR1 SGHRS, CDR2 YFSETQ. The CDR3 has 15 residues.

The V and J genes are TRBV19 and TRBJ2-3, with 8 bases lining up with TRBD1. The CDR3 extends over 14 amino acids. Losses at the gene ends were 4 bases for V and 1 base for J; bases not matched to a gene: 1. Germline lookup yields CDR1 LNHDA and CDR2 SQIVND (reference sequence). CDR3 residues: CASSKDRGTDTQYF. The DNA for the CDR3 is TGTGCCAGTAGTAAGGACAGGGGCACAGATACGCAGTATTTT. The full variable domain, rest sourced from reference TRBV19 and TRBJ2-3, is DGGITQSPKYLFRKEGQNVTLSCEQNLNHDAMYWYRQDPGQGLRLIYYSQIVNDFQKGDIAEGYSVSREKKESFPLTVTSAQKNPTAFYLCASSKDRGTDTQYFGPGTRLTVL.

V gene TRBV2 combines with J gene TRBJ1-5; no clear D gene. This CDR3 contains 14 residues. The ends were cut back, 5 bases at V and 1 base at J, with 9 bases in the middle. Germline loops: CDR1 SNHLY, CDR2 FYNNEI. CDR3 bases: TGTGCCAGCAGTCTCAGTAGAAGCAATCAGCCCCAGCATTTT. This sequence encodes CASSLSRSNQPQHF.

V gene TRBV30 combines with J gene TRBJ2-7; D remains ambiguous. CDR1 GTSNPN and CDR2 SVGIG come from the germline V gene (reference sequence). CDR3 length: 11 amino acids. V was trimmed by 2 bases and J by 4 bases, leaving 6 bases between them. The CDR3 nucleotides read TGTGCCTGGAGTCACGGATACGAGCAGTACTTC. This translates into CAWSHGYEQYF.

This chain joins TRBV7-8 and TRBJ2-1, with TRBD2 as a possible D gene (6 bases). The CDR3 runs 16 residues. With 2 bases removed from V and 7 bases from J, the gap between germline ends came to 18 bases. Germline CDR1 reads SGHVS; CDR2 reads FQNEAQ. The CDR3 DNA follows: TGTGCCAGCAGCTTAAAACCAGGACTACCATTAAATGAGCAGTTCTTC. Its translation is CASSLKPGLPLNEQFF.

The genes are TRBV5-5 and TRBJ2-5; D possibly corresponds to TRBD2 (5 bases). The germline V and J ends were trimmed by 4 bases and 5 bases, with 15 bases remaining between them. From germline, CDR1 is SGHKS and CDR2 YYEKEE (reference sequence). The CDR3 has 14 residues. The CDR3 reads CASSPRLRGETQYF. CDR3 nucleotide sequence: TGTGCCAGCAGCCCCAGGCTTCGAGGGGAGACCCAGTACTTC.

The chain joins TRBV7-3 to TRBJ2-5; the D gene is possibly TRBD2 (5 bases). Looked up from germline, CDR1 is SGHTA and CDR2 is FQGTGA. This CDR3 comprises 13 residues. Trimming stripped 5 bases from V and 5 bases from J, with 12 bases between. CDR3 sequence reads: CASSTLGSETQYF. DNA of the CDR3: TGTGCCAGCAGCACACTAGGGTCGGAGACCCAGTACTTC.

This clone has just one count. The rearrangement joins TRBV9 to TRBJ1-1, with 8 positions matching TRBD1. The V gene's germline CDR1 is SGDLS and CDR2 YYNGEE. The V segment lost 5 bases and the J segment 5 bases; nucleotides outside the gene matches: 8. The CDR3 contains 14 residues. CDR3 DNA: TGTGCCAGCAGAAGAGGGACAGGCGGGACTGAAGCTTTCTTT. Translating it yields CASRRGTGGTEAFF.

This chain connects TRBV29-1 to TRBJ2-1; unclear D gene. V was trimmed by 4 bases and J by 3 bases, leaving 10 bases between them. The CDR3 extends over 13 amino acids. The V gene's germline CDR1 is SQVTM and CDR2 ANQGSEA. In nucleotides, the CDR3 is TGCAGCGTTGGGGCCCCCAACTACAATGAGCAGTTCTTC. Protein: CSVGAPNYNEQFF.

The V call is TRBV5-4, the J call TRBJ1-6; no firm D call. The CDR3 runs to 14 residues. V was pared by 4 bases and J by 9 bases, with 14 bases between. The germline V gene encodes CDR1 SGHNT and CDR2 YYREEE (reference sequence). DNA for the CDR3: TGTGCCAGCAGCCCAGGACTGCATTCTTCACCCCTCCACTTT. It specifies CASSPGLHSSPLHF.

The rearrangement links TRBV18 to TRBJ2-5; D is unclear. The CDR3 is 11 residues long. Germline V gene sequence: CDR1 KGHSH, CDR2 LQKENI. V was trimmed by 2 bases and J by 5 bases, leaving 3 bases between them. DNA for the CDR3: TGTGCCAGCTCACCAAGGGAGACCCAGTACTTC. It yields the protein CASSPRETQYF.

The chain recombines TRBV5-1 with TRBJ2-5; D is unclear. Trimming removed 1 base at V and 3 bases at J, with 1 base between. The CDR3 covers 11 residues. Looked up from germline, CDR1 is SGHRS and CDR2 is YFSETQ. CDR3 DNA sequence: TGCGCCAGCAGCTTGAAAGAGACCCAGTACTTC. Its translation is CASSLKETQYF.

The chain has TRBV5-6 and TRBJ2-5; the D gene could be TRBD1 or TRBD2 (5 bases each). The CDR3 loop spans 12 amino acids. V was trimmed by 3 bases and J by 5 bases, leaving 8 bases between them. Per germline, CDR1 SGHDT and CDR2 YYEEEE. The CDR3 loop is CASSSWGETQYF. The CDR3 bases are TGTGCCAGCAGCTCATGGGGGGAGACCCAGTACTTC.

This chain uses TRBV5-4 with TRBJ2-7; 12 bases line up with TRBD2. The CDR3 contains 14 residues. Germline-derived CDR1 and CDR2 are SGHNT and YYREEE (reference sequence). The ends lost 5 bases at V and 5 bases at J; junction bases unmatched: 5. CDR3 nucleotides: TGTGCCAGCAGTCCGGGACTAGCGGGCAACGAGCAGTACTTC. This translates into CASSPGLAGNEQYF.

The rearrangement joins TRBV5-1 to TRBJ2-7; no clear D gene. Per germline, CDR1 SGHRS and CDR2 YFSETQ. Trimming pared 0 bases from V and 5 bases from J, leaving 9 bases between. The CDR3 is 13 amino acids. CDR3 nucleotide sequence: TGCGCCAGCAGCTTGGCACAGTACGACGAGCAGTACTTC. Protein product: CASSLAQYDEQYF.